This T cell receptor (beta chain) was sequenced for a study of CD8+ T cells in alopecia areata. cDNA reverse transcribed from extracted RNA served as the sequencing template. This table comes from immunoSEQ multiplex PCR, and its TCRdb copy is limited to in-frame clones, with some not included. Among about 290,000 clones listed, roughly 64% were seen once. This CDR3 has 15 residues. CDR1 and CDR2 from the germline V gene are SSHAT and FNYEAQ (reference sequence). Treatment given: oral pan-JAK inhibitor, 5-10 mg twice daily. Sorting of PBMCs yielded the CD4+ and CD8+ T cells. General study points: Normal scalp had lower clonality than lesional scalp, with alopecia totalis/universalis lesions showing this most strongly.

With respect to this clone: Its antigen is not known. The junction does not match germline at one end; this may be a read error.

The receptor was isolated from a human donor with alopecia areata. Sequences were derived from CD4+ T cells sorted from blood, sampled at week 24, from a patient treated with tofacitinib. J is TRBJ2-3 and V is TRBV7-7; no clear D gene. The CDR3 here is CASTQLGVATDTQYF. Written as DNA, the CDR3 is TGTGCTAGCACCCAACTTGGGGTGGCCACAGATACGCAGTATTTT.